Included here is one T cell receptor (beta chain) sequence, with context. Profiled with immunoSEQ multiplex PCR; TCRdb holds only in-frame clones, not every one. The table lists fewer than 250,000 clones, roughly 84% of them singletons. This record belongs to a study of blood T cell repertoires in COVID-19. Background on the study: Samples came from the United States, Italy and Spain, spanning acute and convalescent COVID-19. Nucleic acid was either cDNA or gDNA, and it came from T cells, B-cell-depleted T cells, or PBMCs.

This CDR3 region has 15 residues. Deletions cut 4 bases from V and 2 bases from J, with 14 bases between. The germline gives CDR1 SGHTA, CDR2 FQGNSA. The sequenced sample was peripheral blood. V gene TRBV7-2 combines with J gene TRBJ1-2; possible D gene TRBD1, 6 bases. The clonotype was recovered from a man aged 25-40 years with active or convalescent COVID-19. The CDR3 region has the DNA TGTGCCAGCAGCTATCCAGGGGACCTCAACTATGGCTACACCTTC. This codes for CASSYPGDLNYGYTF.